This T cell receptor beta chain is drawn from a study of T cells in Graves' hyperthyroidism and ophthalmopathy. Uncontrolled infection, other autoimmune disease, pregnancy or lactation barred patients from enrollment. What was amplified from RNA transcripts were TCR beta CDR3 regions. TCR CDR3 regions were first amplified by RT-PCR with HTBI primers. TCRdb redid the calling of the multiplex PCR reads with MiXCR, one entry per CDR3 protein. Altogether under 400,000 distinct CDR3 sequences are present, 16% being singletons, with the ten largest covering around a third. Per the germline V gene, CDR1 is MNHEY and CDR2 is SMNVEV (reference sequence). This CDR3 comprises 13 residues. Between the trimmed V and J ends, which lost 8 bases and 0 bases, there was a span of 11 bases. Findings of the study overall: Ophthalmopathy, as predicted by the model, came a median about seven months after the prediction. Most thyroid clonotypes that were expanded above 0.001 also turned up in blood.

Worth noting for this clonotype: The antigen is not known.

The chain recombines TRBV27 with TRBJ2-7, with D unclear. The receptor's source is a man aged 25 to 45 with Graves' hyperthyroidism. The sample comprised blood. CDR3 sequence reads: CASSRVSSYEQYF. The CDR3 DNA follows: TGTGCCAGCTCCCGCGTAAGCTCCTACGAGCAGTACTTC.